The clone carrying this TCR beta chain was detected only a few times. This sample was taken from a study of human T cells and chemical hapten exposure. Time point: patch test 1, 2 weeks after DPC sensitization. Treatment of the sample: therapeutic diphenylcyclopropenone sensitization with weekly scalp DPC. In TCRdb, the RACE reads were re-called with MiXCR into one record per CDR3 protein. The table shows 340,000 or so distinct CDR3 sequences, with approximately 6.3% occurring only once. V dropped 3 bases and J dropped 2 bases, with 9 bases sitting between them. The CDR3 consists of 13 residues. Germline loops: CDR1 SGHKS, CDR2 YYEKEE (reference sequence).

Sequencing was performed on whole blood, taken in connection with sensitization to the hapten diphenylcyclopropenone (DPC). The chain links TRBV5-5 to TRBJ2-7; D ambiguous. The TCR comes from a woman aged 18-29 years with alopecia areata. Some clones in this sample may be carry-over from other donors' samples. CDR3 sequence: CASSSTPTYEQYF. CDR3 nucleotide sequence: TGTGCCAGCAGCTCGACACCCACCTACGAGCAGTACTTC.